A single sample gave rise to the 16 T cell receptor beta chains below, sequenced in a study of blood T cells in healthy people across ages. PCR was performed a second time for about 6 to 11 cycles using a sample-barcoded 5' primer and a J-beta primer mix. Each CDR3 protein gets one entry after TCRdb re-called the 5' RACE reads with MiXCR. Found here are about 970,000 distinct CDR3 sequences, 51% of them singletons; the top ten hold 20% to 25%. Sequenced sample: blood. Receptor source: an older woman in good health.

This chain links TRBV20-1 with TRBJ1-5; 9 bases match TRBD1. The CDR3 spans 12 residues. Germline CDR1 DFQATT, CDR2 SNEGSKA (reference sequence). DNA for the CDR3: TGCAGCGGGACAGGGCCTAATCAGCCCCAGCATTTT. Translating it yields CSGTGPNQPQHF.

This rearrangement joins TRBV12-3 or TRBV12-4 to TRBJ2-3; 11 positions match TRBD2. With V trimmed by 6 bases and J by 4 bases, 9 bases remained unmatched. The CDR3 is 16 residues long. The CDR3 DNA reads TGTGCCAGCAGCTTGGGGCCTAGCGGGAGGTCAGATACGCAGTATTTT. Encoded protein: CASSLGPSGRSDTQYF.

This clonotype was detected a few times. The chain employs TRBV2 and TRBJ1-6, with a possible D match to TRBD1 (5 bases). Trimming pared 4 bases from V and 7 bases from J, leaving 14 bases between. Per germline, CDR1 SNHLY and CDR2 FYNNEI. The CDR3 is made up of 15 amino acids. The CDR3 sequence: CASSGEAAGNSPLHF. For the CDR3, the DNA is TGTGCCAGCAGTGGGGAGGCGGCAGGGAATTCACCCCTCCACTTT.

This clonotype was seen a single time. The chain employs TRBV25-1 and TRBJ1-1; TRBD1 aligns across 7 bases. The CDR3 extends over 21 amino acids. In germline, CDR1 is MGHDK, CDR2 SYGVNS. The V segment lost 8 bases and the J segment 1 base; nucleotides outside the gene matches: 28. The CDR3 reads CASASAWGTVRNVEWNTEAFF. In DNA form, the CDR3 reads TGTGCCAGCGCCAGCGCGTGGGGGACAGTCCGAAACGTTGAATGGAACACTGAAGCTTTCTTT.

The chain recombines TRBV5-4 with TRBJ2-3; 9 nucleotides line up with TRBD2. From germline, CDR1 is SGHNT and CDR2 YYREEE (reference sequence). The V gene end was trimmed by 0 bases and the J gene end by 1 base; junction bases not matched to a gene: 3. CDR3 length equals 16 residues. The DNA for the CDR3 is TGTGCCAGCAGCTTGGATCTAGCGGGACGCACAGATACGCAGTATTTT. It codes for CASSLDLAGRTDTQYF.

In its sample, this clonotype was seen a few times. The CDR3 reads CASPMTGEASTDTQYF. The CDR3 DNA is TGTGCCAGCCCTATGACAGGGGAAGCTAGCACAGATACGCAGTATTTT. J is TRBJ2-3 and V is TRBV28, with 8 positions matching TRBD1. The length of the CDR3 is 16 residues. Germline trimming cut 8 bases from V and 0 bases from J; bases unmatched to any gene: 10. Germline V CDR1 and CDR2: MDHEN, SYDVKM.

This sequence joins TRBV7-9 and TRBJ1-5; 7 nucleotides align to TRBD1. CDR1 is SEHNR and CDR2 is FQNEAQ in the germline V gene (reference sequence). This CDR3 region has 16 residues. V lost 1 base and J lost 6; bases outside the gene matches: 9. The CDR3 here is CASSLGPRGPGQPQHF. Written as DNA, the CDR3 is TGTGCCAGCAGCTTAGGGCCAAGGGGGCCGGGTCAGCCCCAGCATTTT.

This clonotype was found a few times. The chain employs TRBV12-3 or TRBV12-4 and TRBJ2-4, with 7 bases lining up with TRBD1. The CDR3 loop spans 14 amino acids. The V segment lost 2 bases and the J segment 3 bases; nucleotides outside the gene matches: 1. In DNA form, the CDR3 reads TGTGCCAGCAGTTTAAGGGACAGCAAAAACATTCAGTACTTC. It encodes CASSLRDSKNIQYF.

This clonotype was observed a handful of times. This rearrangement joins TRBV14 to TRBJ2-3; D uncertain. The length of the CDR3 is 14 residues. The germline V and J ends were trimmed by 6 bases and 2 bases, with 12 bases remaining between them. The V gene's germline CDR1 is SGHDN and CDR2 FVKESK. For the CDR3, the DNA is TGTGCCAGCAGTGACACGGGTTACACAGATACGCAGTATTTT. Encoded protein: CASSDTGYTDTQYF.

This clonotype was seen more than once but under ten times. The V and J genes are TRBV27 and TRBJ2-4; 15 positions match TRBD2. CDR1 is MNHEY and CDR2 is SMNVEV in the germline V gene (reference sequence). This CDR3 region has 16 residues. V gave up 6 bases and J gave up 13 bases; unmatched junction bases: 13. Here the CDR3 reads CASRGLAGGPAQEQYF. As DNA, the CDR3 is TGTGCCAGCAGAGGACTAGCGGGAGGGCCCGCTCAAGAGCAGTACTTC.

This clonotype was observed many times. The genes are TRBV10-3 and TRBJ2-5; a weak D match, TRBD1 (5 bases). Deletions cut 4 bases from V and 0 bases from J, with 9 bases between. Germline V gene sequence: CDR1 ENHRY, CDR2 SYGVKD. The CDR3 sequence is 14 residues long. CDR3 in amino acids: CAISGTNYQETQYF. CDR3 nucleotides: TGTGCCATCAGTGGGACAAATTACCAAGAGACCCAGTACTTC.

The chain combines TRBV2 with TRBJ2-3; TRBD2 is a possible D gene (5 bases). With 7 bases removed from V and 3 bases from J, the gap between germline ends came to 11 bases. Germline V CDR1 and CDR2: SNHLY, FYNNEI. CDR3 length: 13 residues. This CDR3 reads CASISRVTDTQYF. In DNA form, the CDR3 reads TGTGCCAGCATATCGAGGGTAACAGATACGCAGTATTTT. The full variable domain, rest sourced from reference TRBV2 and TRBJ2-3, is EPEVTQTPSHQVTQMGQEVILRCVPISNHLYFYWYRQILGQKVEFLVSFYNNEISEKSEIFDDQFSVERPDGSNFTLKIRSTKLEDSAMYFCASISRVTDTQYFGPGTRLTVL.

The chain employs TRBV29-1 and TRBJ1-1; 7 bases match TRBD1. J was trimmed by 5 bases and V by 7 bases; bases with no gene match: 7. The germline V gene has CDR1 SQVTM and CDR2 ANQGSEA. This CDR3 spans 12 amino acids. CDR3 nucleotides: TGCAGCGCCCTCGCAGGGGGGACTGAAGCTTTCTTT. This encodes CSALAGGTEAFF.

This clonotype was observed a handful of times. The V gene is TRBV29-1, the J gene TRBJ1-1; D is perhaps TRBD1 (5 bases). Germline V gene sequence: CDR1 SQVTM, CDR2 ANQGSEA. V was clipped by 6 bases and J by 5 bases, with 16 bases between them. The CDR3 covers 13 residues. CDR3 amino acids: CSVSRGFETEAFF. As DNA, the CDR3 is TGCAGCGTCTCACGGGGGTTTGAGACTGAAGCTTTCTTT.

This chain joins TRBV5-1 and TRBJ1-1; D unclear. CDR3 length equals 14 residues. The V gene lost 4 bases and the J gene lost 1 base, with 11 bases spanning the gap. Germline V lookup: CDR1 SGHRS, CDR2 YFSETQ. The CDR3 spells CASSRSSANTEAFF. CDR3 coding DNA: TGCGCCAGCAGCCGATCATCAGCGAACACTGAAGCTTTCTTT.

This clonotype was recorded once. This chain uses TRBV4-3 with TRBJ1-4, with a possible D match to TRBD1 (5 bases). V was shortened by 3 bases and J by 5 bases, with 16 bases between the two germline ends. CDR1 is LGHNA and CDR2 is YSLEER in the germline V gene. The CDR3 is 16 residues long. CDR3 loop: CASSQTEGRLNEKLFF. The CDR3 nucleotides read TGCGCCAGCAGCCAGACAGAGGGACGGTTGAATGAAAAACTGTTTTTT.